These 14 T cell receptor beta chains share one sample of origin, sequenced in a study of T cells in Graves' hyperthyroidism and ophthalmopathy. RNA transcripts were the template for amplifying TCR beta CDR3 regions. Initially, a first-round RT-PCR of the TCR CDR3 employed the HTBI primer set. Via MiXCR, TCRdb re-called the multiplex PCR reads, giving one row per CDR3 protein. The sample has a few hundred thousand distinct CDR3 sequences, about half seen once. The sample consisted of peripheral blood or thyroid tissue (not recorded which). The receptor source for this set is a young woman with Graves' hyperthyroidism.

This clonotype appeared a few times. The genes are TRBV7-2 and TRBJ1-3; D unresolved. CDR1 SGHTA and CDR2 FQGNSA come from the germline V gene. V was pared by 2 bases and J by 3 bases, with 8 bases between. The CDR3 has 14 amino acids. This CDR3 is CASSLMGFGNTIYF. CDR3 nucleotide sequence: TGTGCCAGCAGCTTAATGGGGTTTGGAAACACCATATATTTT. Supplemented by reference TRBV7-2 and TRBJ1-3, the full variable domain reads GAGVSQSPSNKVTEKGKDVELRCDPISGHTALYWYRQSLGQGLEFLIYFQGNSAPDKSGLPSDRFSAERTGGSVSTLTIQRTQQEDSAVYLCASSLMGFGNTIYFGEGSWLTVV.

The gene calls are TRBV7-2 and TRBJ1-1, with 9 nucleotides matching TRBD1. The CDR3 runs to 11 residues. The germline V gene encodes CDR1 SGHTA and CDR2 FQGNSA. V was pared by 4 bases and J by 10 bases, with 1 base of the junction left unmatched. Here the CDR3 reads CASSSDRGAFF. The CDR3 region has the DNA TGTGCCAGCAGCTCGGACAGGGGAGCTTTCTTT. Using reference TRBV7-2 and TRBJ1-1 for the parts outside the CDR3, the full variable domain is GAGVSQSPSNKVTEKGKDVELRCDPISGHTALYWYRQSLGQGLEFLIYFQGNSAPDKSGLPSDRFSAERTGGSVSTLTIQRTQQEDSAVYLCASSSDRGAFFGQGTRLTVV.

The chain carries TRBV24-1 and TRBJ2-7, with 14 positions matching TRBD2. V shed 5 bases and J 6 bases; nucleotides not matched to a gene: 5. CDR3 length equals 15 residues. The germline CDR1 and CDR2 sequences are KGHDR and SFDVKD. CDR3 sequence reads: CATSGGTSGRGEQYF. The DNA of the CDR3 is TGTGCCACCAGTGGAGGGACTAGCGGGAGAGGCGAGCAGTACTTC.

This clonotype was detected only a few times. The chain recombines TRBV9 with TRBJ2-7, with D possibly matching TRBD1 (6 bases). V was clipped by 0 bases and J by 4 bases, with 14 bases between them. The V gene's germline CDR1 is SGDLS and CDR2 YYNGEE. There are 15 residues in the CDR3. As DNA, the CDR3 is TGTGCCAGCAGCGTAGCTTGGGCAGGGGTATACGAGCAGTACTTC. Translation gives CASSVAWAGVYEQYF.

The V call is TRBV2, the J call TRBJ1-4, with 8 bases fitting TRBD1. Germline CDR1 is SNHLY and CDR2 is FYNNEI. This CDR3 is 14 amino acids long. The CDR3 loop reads CAIGDRTTNEKLFF. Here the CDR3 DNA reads TGTGCAATTGGGGACAGGACAACTAATGAAAAACTGTTTTTT.

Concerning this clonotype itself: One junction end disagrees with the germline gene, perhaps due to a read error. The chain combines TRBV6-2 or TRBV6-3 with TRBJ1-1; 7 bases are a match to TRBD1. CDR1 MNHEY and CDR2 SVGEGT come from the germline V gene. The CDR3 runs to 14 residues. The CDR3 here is CATSYSRGRAEAFF. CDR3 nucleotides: TGTGCCACCAGTTACTCCAGGGGGAGGGCTGAAGCTTTCTTT.

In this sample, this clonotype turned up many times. CDR3 sequence reads: CASTLTGAGTEAFF. The CDR3 DNA is TGTGCCAGCACCTTGACAGGGGCGGGCACTGAAGCTTTCTTT. The chain employs TRBV7-8 and TRBJ1-1; 8 bases map to TRBD1. The CDR3 totals 14 residues. CDR1 SGHVS and CDR2 FQNEAQ come from the germline V gene. Losses at the gene ends were 7 bases for V and 4 bases for J; bases not matched to a gene: 8.

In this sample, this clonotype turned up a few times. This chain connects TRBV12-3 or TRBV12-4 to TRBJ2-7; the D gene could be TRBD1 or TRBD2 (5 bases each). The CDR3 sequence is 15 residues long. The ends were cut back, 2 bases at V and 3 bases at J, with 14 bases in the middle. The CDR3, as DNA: TGTGCCAGCAGTTTACGGGACCCCGGGATCTACGAGCAGTACTTC. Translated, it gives CASSLRDPGIYEQYF.

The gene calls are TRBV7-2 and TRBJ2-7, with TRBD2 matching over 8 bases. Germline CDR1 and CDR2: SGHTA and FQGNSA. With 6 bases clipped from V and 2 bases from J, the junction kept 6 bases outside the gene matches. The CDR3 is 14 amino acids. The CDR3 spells CASSYSRGAYEQYF. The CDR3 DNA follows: TGTGCCAGCAGTTACTCGCGGGGGGCCTACGAGCAGTACTTC.

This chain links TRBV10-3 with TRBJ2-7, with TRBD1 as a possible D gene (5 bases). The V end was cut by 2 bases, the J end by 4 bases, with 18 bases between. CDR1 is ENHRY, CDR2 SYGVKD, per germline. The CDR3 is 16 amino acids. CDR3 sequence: CAISETQGKTAYEQYF. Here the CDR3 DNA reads TGTGCCATCAGTGAGACCCAGGGCAAAACGGCATACGAGCAGTACTTC.

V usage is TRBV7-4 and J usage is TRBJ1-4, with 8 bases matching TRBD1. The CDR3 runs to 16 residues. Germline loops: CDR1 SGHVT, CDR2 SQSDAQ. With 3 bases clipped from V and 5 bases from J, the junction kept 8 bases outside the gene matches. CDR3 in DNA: TGTGCCAGCAGCTTCCATCGACGGGACAGGAATGAAAAACTGTTTTTT. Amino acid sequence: CASSFHRRDRNEKLFF.

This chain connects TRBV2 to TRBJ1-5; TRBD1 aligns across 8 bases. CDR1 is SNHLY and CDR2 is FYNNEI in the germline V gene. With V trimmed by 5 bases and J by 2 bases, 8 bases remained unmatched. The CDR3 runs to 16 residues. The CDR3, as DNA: TGTGCCAGCAGTACCGGGACAGGCTTCGGCAATCAGCCCCAGCATTTT. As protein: CASSTGTGFGNQPQHF.

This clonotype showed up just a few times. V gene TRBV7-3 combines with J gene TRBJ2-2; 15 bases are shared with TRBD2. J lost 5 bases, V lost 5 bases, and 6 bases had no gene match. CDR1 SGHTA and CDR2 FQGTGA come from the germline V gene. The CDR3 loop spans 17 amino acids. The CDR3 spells CASSTGLAGGPTGELFF. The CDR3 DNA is TGTGCCAGCAGCACCGGACTAGCGGGAGGGCCGACCGGGGAGCTGTTTTTT.

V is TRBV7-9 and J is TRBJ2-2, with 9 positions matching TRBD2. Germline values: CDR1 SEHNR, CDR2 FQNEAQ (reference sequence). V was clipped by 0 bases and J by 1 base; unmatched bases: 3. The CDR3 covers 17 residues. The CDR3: CASSLASGRLNTGELFF. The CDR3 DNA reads TGTGCCAGCAGCTTAGCGAGCGGGAGGTTGAACACCGGGGAGCTGTTTTTT.